This T cell receptor beta chain stems from a study of blood T cell repertoires in COVID-19. At the level of the study: Italy, Spain and the United States were the sources of the convalescent and acute COVID-19 samples. T cells, B-cell-depleted T cells, or PBMCs provided the cDNA or gDNA that served as material.

The germline V gene encodes CDR1 MDHEN and CDR2 SYDVKM. The CDR3 runs 18 residues. V trimming: 5 bases; J trimming: 2 bases; junction bases outside the gene matches: 12. As originally analysed: Estimation of nucleated cell counts relied on the amplification of reference gene primers. Clones were sequenced by immunoSEQ multiplex PCR, and TCRdb holds only the in-frame ones, with some missing. The D gene and trimming were derived from the DNA, and the V and J assignments and clone size from that table. The sample holds tens of thousands of clones, about four fifths seen once. V usage is TRBV28 and J usage is TRBJ1-5; 10 positions agree with TRBD1. This TCR came from a man between 60 and 75 years old with acute or convalescent COVID-19. Sequencing input: peripheral blood. CDR3 sequence reads: CASSPRTGGRVRNQPQHF. The CDR3 DNA sequence: TGTGCCAGCAGTCCTCGGACAGGGGGAAGGGTTCGCAATCAGCCCCAGCATTTT. Full variable domain (remainder filled in from reference TRBV28 and TRBJ1-5): DVKVTQSSRYLVKRTGEKVFLECVQDMDHENMFWYRQDPGLGLRLIYFSYDVKMKEKGDIPEGYSVSREKKERFSLILESASTNQTSMYLCASSPRTGGRVRNQPQHFGDGTRLSIL.